The 3 T cell receptor beta chains presented below share a single source sample, sequenced in a study of T cell responses to AZD1222 COVID-19 vaccine. The table came from immunoSEQ multiplex PCR; TCRdb's copy has only in-frame clones and leaves some out. The sample comprises about 130,000 clones, about 90% of which are singletons, and roughly 5.4% rests with the top ten. The sample here was peripheral blood, taken on day 0 of AZD1222 vaccination. The receptors originated from an adult in good health.

The CDR3 spells CSASNSISGSETQYF. CDR3 nucleotides: TGCAGTGCTAGTAACTCCATTAGCGGATCGGAGACCCAGTACTTC. The chain couples TRBV20-1 to TRBJ2-5; possible D gene TRBD2, 6 bases. V lost 3 bases to trimming and J lost 5 bases, with 19 bases between them. The germline V gene has CDR1 DFQATT and CDR2 SNEGSKA (reference sequence). The CDR3 contains 15 residues.

The gene calls are TRBV14 and TRBJ1-2, with 9 nucleotides matching TRBD1. The length of the CDR3 is 16 residues. Trimming cost V 0 bases and J 4 bases; bases outside gene matches: 6. Germline V gene lookup returns CDR1 SGHDN and CDR2 FVKESK. The CDR3 coding sequence is TGTGCCAGCAGCCAAGATTGGACAGGGGACCCCTATGGCTACACCTTC. Translation gives CASSQDWTGDPYGYTF.

This clone is a singleton in its sample. The chain carries TRBV7-9 and TRBJ1-2; 8 bases are shared with TRBD1. Germline CDR1 and CDR2: SEHNR and FQNEAQ (reference sequence). The CDR3 contains 14 residues. V lost 11 bases, J lost 8 bases, and 16 bases stayed unmatched. CDR3 sequence (DNA): TGTGCCGGAACGGGACAGGCTGTTTTCGGGGGCTACACCTTC. It is translated as CAGTGQAVFGGYTF.